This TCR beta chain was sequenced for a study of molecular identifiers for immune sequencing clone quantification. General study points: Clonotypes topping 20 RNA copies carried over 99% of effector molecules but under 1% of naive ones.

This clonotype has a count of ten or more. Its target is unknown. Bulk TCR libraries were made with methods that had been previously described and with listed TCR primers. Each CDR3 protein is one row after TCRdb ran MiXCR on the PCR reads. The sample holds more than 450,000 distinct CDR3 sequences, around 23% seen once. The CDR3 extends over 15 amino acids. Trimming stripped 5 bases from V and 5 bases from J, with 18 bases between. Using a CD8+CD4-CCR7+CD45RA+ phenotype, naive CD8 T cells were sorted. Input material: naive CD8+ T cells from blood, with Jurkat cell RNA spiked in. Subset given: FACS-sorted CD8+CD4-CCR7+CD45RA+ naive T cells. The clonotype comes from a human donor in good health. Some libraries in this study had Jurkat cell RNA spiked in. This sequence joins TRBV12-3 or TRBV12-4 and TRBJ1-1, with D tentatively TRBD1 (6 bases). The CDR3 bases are TGTGCCAGCAGTCCGAATTTGGGGGCCGGAACTGAAGCTTTCTTT. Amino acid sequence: CASSPNLGAGTEAFF.